Reported below is one TCR beta chain. CDR3 length: 17 residues. V was clipped by 0 bases and J by 6 bases, with 21 bases between them. Germline V gene data show CDR1 as SGDLS and CDR2 as YYNGEE. This entry is derived from a study of glioma-infiltrating T cells after dendritic cell vaccination. Up to 2 ug genomic DNA was used for TCRB CDR3 amplification. Primers: 60 V beta forward and 13 J beta reverse. Produced via immunoSEQ multiplex PCR; TCRdb's table is partial and in-frame only. The sample has 100,000 or so clones; nearly 90% are singletons. The sample's time point: after dendritic cell vaccination, including at tumor progression/relapse.

The material sequenced was blood, taken after dendritic cell vaccination. The chain employs TRBV9 and TRBJ1-1; D might be TRBD1 (5 bases). The TCR comes from a human donor with glioblastoma. The CDR3 region is CASSVATQEHTGAEAFF. CDR3 DNA sequence: TGTGCCAGCAGCGTAGCTACCCAGGAACACACGGGGGCTGAAGCTTTCTTT.